These 7 T cell receptor beta chains originate from one sample sequenced in a study of OX40 agonist ivuxolimab in advanced cancers. Repertoires were generated with immunoSEQ multiplex PCR, while TCRdb's copy carries only in-frame clones and drops some. The repertoire holds roughly 70,000 clones, with almost 90% as singletons. The specimen was CD4+ or CD8+ T cells sorted from blood, collected in a trial of the OX40 agonist ivuxolimab. Receptors were obtained from an adult with an advanced solid tumor such as melanoma, head and neck, liver or kidney cancer.

This clone was detected once. This chain uses TRBV6-5 with TRBJ1-4, with 8 bases lining up with TRBD1. Germline V gene sequence: CDR1 MNHEY, CDR2 SVGAGI. There are 14 residues in the CDR3. With V trimmed by 7 bases and J by 8 bases, 9 bases remained unmatched. The CDR3 loop is CASKTGGGGEKLFF. The DNA for the CDR3 is TGTGCCAGCAAAACAGGGGGAGGAGGGGAAAAACTGTTTTTT.

This clone was counted a few times. The genes are TRBV2 and TRBJ1-3, with D possibly TRBD1 on 5 matching bases. The V and J ends lost 5 bases and 7 bases respectively, with 21 bases between them. The V gene's germline CDR1 is SNHLY and CDR2 FYNNEI. CDR3 length equals 16 residues. The DNA of the CDR3 is TGTGCCAGCAGTACCCCTCCTAATTTGGGGGTGAACACCATATATTTT. Protein product: CASSTPPNLGVNTIYF.

The chain carries TRBV7-7 and TRBJ2-7, with TRBD1 as a possible D gene (5 bases). CDR3 length: 13 residues. V was trimmed by 5 bases and J by 5 bases, leaving 13 bases between them. The V gene's germline CDR1 is SSHAT and CDR2 FNYEAQ (reference sequence). CDR3 sequence (DNA): TGTGCCAGCAGCCTCACAACAGGAGACGAGCAGTACTTC. As protein: CASSLTTGDEQYF. The variable domain in full, completed from reference TRBV7-7 and TRBJ2-7, reads GAGVSQSPRYKVTKRGQDVTLRCDPISSHATLYWYQQALGQGPEFLTYFNYEAQPDKSGLPSDRFSAERPEGSISTLTIQRTEQRDSAMYRCASSLTTGDEQYFGPGTRLTVT.

In DNA form, the CDR3 reads TGTGCCAGCAGCCTGCTGGGACCGATCTACGAGCAGTACTTC. Its translation is CASSLLGPIYEQYF. V usage is TRBV5-6 and J usage is TRBJ2-7; the D gene could be TRBD1 or TRBD2 (5 bases each). The CDR3 has 14 residues. Germline V gives CDR1 SGHDT, CDR2 YYEEEE. V was clipped by 4 bases and J by 3 bases, with 14 bases between them.

The genes are TRBV18 and TRBJ1-1, with 11 bases lining up with TRBD1. The CDR3 loop spans 15 amino acids. The germline gives CDR1 KGHSH, CDR2 LQKENI. The V segment lost 4 bases and the J segment 3 bases; nucleotides outside the gene matches: 4. CDR3 amino acids: CASSQGTGGDTEAFF. CDR3 in DNA: TGTGCCAGCTCACAAGGGACAGGGGGAGACACTGAAGCTTTCTTT.

This chain connects TRBV7-2 to TRBJ2-1; D unresolved. The germline CDR1 and CDR2 sequences are SGHTA and FQGNSA. CDR3 length: 13 amino acids. V lost 4 bases and J lost 10, with 14 bases in between. The CDR3 is CASSSNRVGEQFF. CDR3 in DNA: TGTGCCAGCAGCTCTAACCGGGTTGGGGAGCAGTTCTTC.

This chain links TRBV5-6 with TRBJ1-5, with D tentatively TRBD1 (5 bases). CDR3 length: 17 residues. The V end lost 3 bases, the J end lost 2 bases, and 18 bases lay between the germline ends. Per germline, CDR1 SGHDT and CDR2 YYEEEE. The chain's CDR3 is CASSSALRGRCNQPQHF. CDR3 DNA: TGTGCCAGCAGCTCAGCTCTCCGGGGCCGATGCAATCAGCCCCAGCATTTT.